This entry lists 32 T cell receptor beta chains sequenced from one sample in a study of blood T cell repertoires in COVID-19. The method was immunoSEQ multiplex PCR; TCRdb's version includes in-frame clones alone and lacks a portion of them. This table holds about 250,000 clones, over 75% found once. The sample taken for sequencing was PBMCs or T cells enriched from blood (not recorded which). Every receptor here comes from a woman aged 50 to 60 with acute COVID-19.

CDR3 sequence (DNA): TGCGCCAGCAGCCAAGATCAGCCGGGGACAGGAGTCTATGGCTACACCTTC. Encoded protein: CASSQDQPGTGVYGYTF. V is TRBV4-1 and J is TRBJ1-2; the match to TRBD1 covers 8 bases. This CDR3 has 17 residues. Trimming cost V 0 bases and J 4 bases; bases outside gene matches: 10. Germline values: CDR1 MGHRA, CDR2 YSYEKL.

The rearrangement uses TRBV19 and TRBJ1-5, with D hard to call. The CDR3 contains 13 residues. V was pared by 5 bases and J by 3 bases, with 8 bases between. CDR1 and CDR2 from the germline V gene are LNHDA and SQIVND (reference sequence). The CDR3 region has the DNA TGTGCCAGTAGTGTGGCCCTCAATCAGCCCCAGCATTTT. Translated, it gives CASSVALNQPQHF.

The CDR3 reads CASSFGTGETEAFF. DNA for the CDR3: TGCGCCAGCAGCTTCGGGACAGGGGAAACTGAAGCTTTCTTT. This chain connects TRBV5-1 to TRBJ1-1, with 10 bases matching TRBD1. There are 14 residues in the CDR3. Trimming cost V 2 bases and J 5 bases; bases outside gene matches: 3. Germline assignment: CDR1 SGHRS and CDR2 YFSETQ.

V gene TRBV11-2 combines with J gene TRBJ1-2, with 7 positions matching TRBD1. The length of the CDR3 is 13 residues. The germline gives CDR1 SGHAT, CDR2 FQNNGV. Trimming cost V 8 bases and J 1 base; bases outside gene matches: 4. CDR3 loop: CASRQGLNYGYTF. In nucleotides, the CDR3 is TGTGCCAGCCGACAGGGCCTTAACTATGGCTACACCTTC.

The V and J genes are TRBV5-4 and TRBJ2-1, with TRBD2 matching 7 bases. The CDR3 sequence is 15 residues long. The junction had 5 bases not matched to a gene; V was cut back by 3 bases and J by 2 bases. In germline, CDR1 is SGHNT, CDR2 YYREEE (reference sequence). This CDR3 reads CASSWGGVTYNEQFF. The CDR3 DNA follows: TGTGCCAGCAGCTGGGGGGGGGTCACCTACAATGAGCAGTTCTTC.

This clone came up once. The V call is TRBV7-2, the J call TRBJ2-2; 12 bases are a match to TRBD2. Losses at the gene ends were 5 bases for V and 7 bases for J; bases not matched to a gene: 11. CDR3 size: 17 residues. The germline gives CDR1 SGHTA, CDR2 FQGNSA. CDR3 protein: CASSPGLAGNLGGELFF. DNA of the CDR3: TGTGCCAGCAGCCCAGGACTAGCGGGGAATCTGGGCGGGGAGCTGTTTTTT.

The chain combines TRBV12-3 or TRBV12-4 with TRBJ1-1; maybe TRBD1 (6 bases). This CDR3 has 13 residues. V lost 4 bases and J 8 bases, leaving 14 bases between the germline ends. The CDR3 sequence: CASSYRRDREAFF. DNA for the CDR3: TGTGCCAGCAGTTACAGGCGCGACAGGGAAGCTTTCTTT.

The chain couples TRBV3-1 (or the pseudogene TRBV3-2) to TRBJ2-3; 10 bases fit TRBD2. The CDR3 consists of 15 residues. The trim removed 5 bases at V and 1 base at J, leaving 3 bases unmatched. Germline CDR1 is LGHDT and CDR2 is YNNKEL (reference sequence). The CDR3 is CASSTTSGGTDTQYF. The CDR3 region has the DNA TGTGCCAGCAGCACAACTAGCGGGGGCACAGATACGCAGTATTTT.

The gene calls are TRBV3-1 (or the pseudogene TRBV3-2) and TRBJ1-5, with 9 nucleotides matching TRBD1. The V gene's germline CDR1 is LGHDT and CDR2 YNNKEL (reference sequence). V shed 3 bases and J 5 bases; nucleotides not matched to a gene: 8. The CDR3 is 16 amino acids. CDR3 in DNA: TGTGCCAGCAGCCATTCCCGGACAGGGGTCTATCAGCCCCAGCATTTT. Translating gives CASSHSRTGVYQPQHF.

The chain recombines TRBV7-2 with TRBJ1-4; a possible D gene is TRBD1 (6 bases). The CDR3 runs to 16 residues. Trimming removed 5 bases from V and 3 bases from J, with 16 bases in between. Germline values: CDR1 SGHTA, CDR2 FQGNSA. Written as DNA, the CDR3 is TGTGCCAGCAGCCCCCAATGGGGGCGGGCTAATGAAAAACTGTTTTTT. Its protein is CASSPQWGRANEKLFF.

This chain connects TRBV19 to TRBJ1-3; D unclear. Germline V lookup: CDR1 LNHDA, CDR2 SQIVND (reference sequence). This CDR3 is 16 amino acids long. Trimming stripped 7 bases from V and 0 bases from J, with 16 bases between. CDR3 in amino acids: CASKDRGVGSGNTIYF. In DNA, the CDR3 is TGTGCCAGTAAGGACCGGGGAGTAGGCTCTGGAAACACCATATATTTT.

The chain uses TRBV19 and TRBJ1-2; 8 positions match TRBD1. CDR1 LNHDA and CDR2 SQIVND come from the germline V gene (reference sequence). The CDR3 has 14 amino acids. The ends lost 5 bases at V and 9 bases at J; junction bases unmatched: 11. This CDR3 is CASSQDRVKERYTF. In DNA form, the CDR3 reads TGTGCCAGTAGTCAGGACAGGGTAAAAGAGCGCTACACCTTC.

This chain links TRBV25-1 with TRBJ1-6; D ambiguous. Germline values: CDR1 MGHDK, CDR2 SYGVNS. V was pared by 5 bases and J by 3 bases, with 8 bases between. The CDR3 extends over 14 amino acids. CDR3 region: CASSNPNYNSPLHF. CDR3 sequence (DNA): TGTGCCAGCAGTAATCCAAACTATAATTCACCCCTCCACTTT.

The chain recombines TRBV5-1 with TRBJ1-5, with 8 nucleotides matching TRBD1. The ends lost 4 bases at V and 4 bases at J; junction bases unmatched: 10. Per germline, CDR1 SGHRS and CDR2 YFSETQ. CDR3 length: 16 amino acids. The CDR3 is CASSPTPGGRNQPQHF. CDR3 sequence (DNA): TGCGCCAGCAGCCCAACTCCAGGGGGCCGGAATCAGCCCCAGCATTTT.

This clone was found once. The V and J genes are TRBV6-2 or TRBV6-3 and TRBJ1-2; TRBD1 matches at 8 bases. Trimming cost V 2 bases and J 6 bases; bases outside gene matches: 11. This CDR3 region has 16 residues. Germline CDR1 reads MNHEY; CDR2 reads SVGEGT. CDR3 DNA sequence: TGTGCCAGCAGTTACCTCTGGACAGGGAAGGAGAATGGCTACACCTTC. This gives the protein CASSYLWTGKENGYTF.

This clone was detected a few times. The chain uses TRBV19 and TRBJ2-3; D remains unclear. The CDR3 is 13 amino acids. The ends were cut back, 6 bases at V and 2 bases at J, with 9 bases in the middle. Germline CDR1 and CDR2: LNHDA and SQIVND (reference sequence). The CDR3 is CASSNRFTDTQYF. The CDR3 coding sequence is TGTGCCAGTAGCAATCGGTTCACAGATACGCAGTATTTT.

This chain joins TRBV7-2 and TRBJ2-5; 13 bases line up with TRBD2. This CDR3 spans 17 amino acids. V dropped 7 bases and J dropped 2; count of bases not matched to a gene: 10. CDR1 and CDR2 (germline): SGHTA, FQGNSA. The CDR3 region has the DNA TGTGCCAGCACCCCAAATACACTAGCGGGGGGGCAAGAGACCCAGTACTTC. It translates to CASTPNTLAGGQETQYF.

This clone came up a few times. The same CDR3 arises from other DNA sequences in this sample as well. The chain has TRBV19 and TRBJ2-7; 7 nucleotides agree with TRBD1. The germline CDR1 and CDR2 sequences are LNHDA and SQIVND (reference sequence). J gave up 0 bases and V 5 bases, and 1 base lay outside the gene matches. CDR3 length equals 13 residues. The DNA for the CDR3 is TGTGCCAGTAGTCGGGACAGCTCCTACGAGCAGTACTTC. Protein product: CASSRDSSYEQYF.

The rearrangement uses TRBV11-2 and TRBJ2-5; weak D call: TRBD1 (6 bases). Deletions cut 7 bases from V and 5 bases from J, with 8 bases between. Germline CDR1 is SGHAT and CDR2 is FQNNGV. The CDR3 contains 11 residues. CDR3 coding DNA: TGTGCCAGCACCCAGGGGGAGACCCAGTACTTC. Translated, it gives CASTQGETQYF. Using reference TRBV11-2 and TRBJ2-5 for the parts outside the CDR3, the full variable domain is EAGVAQSPRYKIIEKRQSVAFWCNPISGHATLYWYQQILGQGPKLLIQFQNNGVVDDSQLPKDRFSAERLKGVDSTLKIQPAKLEDSAVYLCASTQGETQYFGPGTRLLVL.

This chain connects TRBV7-9 to TRBJ1-1, with 9 bases aligning to TRBD1. Germline V gene lookup returns CDR1 SEHNR and CDR2 FQNEAQ (reference sequence). V lost 5 bases, J lost 4 bases, and 14 bases stayed unmatched. The CDR3 is 17 amino acids. The CDR3 DNA follows: TGTGCCAGCAGCCCACCTTGGGGACAGGGTTTACTCACTGAAGCTTTCTTT. Protein sequence: CASSPPWGQGLLTEAFF.

The J gene is TRBJ1-1, the V gene TRBV7-9, with 8 bases identical to TRBD1. CDR3 length equals 17 residues. Trimming cost V 3 bases and J 0 bases; bases outside gene matches: 9. Germline V gene data show CDR1 as SEHNR and CDR2 as FQNEAQ (reference sequence). CDR3 sequence reads: CASSFPTQGVMNTEAFF. In DNA, the CDR3 is TGTGCCAGCAGCTTCCCCACACAGGGGGTCATGAACACTGAAGCTTTCTTT.

The chain uses TRBV4-2 and TRBJ1-2; no clear D. Trimming took off 4 bases at V and 2 bases at J, with 8 bases between the two ends. The CDR3 spans 13 residues. Germline lookup yields CDR1 LGHNA and CDR2 YNFKEQ. The CDR3 region is CASSLGENYGYTF. The DNA for the CDR3 is TGTGCCAGCAGCCTCGGGGAGAACTATGGCTACACCTTC.

The rearrangement uses TRBV19 and TRBJ1-1, with 9 bases lining up with TRBD1. With V trimmed by 2 bases and J by 0 bases, 4 bases remained unmatched. The CDR3 has 16 amino acids. Germline loops: CDR1 LNHDA, CDR2 SQIVND (reference sequence). In nucleotides, the CDR3 is TGTGCCAGTAGTATAAACAGGGGGCTTATGAACACTGAAGCTTTCTTT. Its translation is CASSINRGLMNTEAFF.

This chain connects TRBV21-1 to TRBJ1-4; the table calls TRBD1, which could not be checked here. TRBV21-1 is designated a pseudogene. The CDR3 length is 15 residues. The CDR3 loop reads CASSARVGINEKLFF. CDR3 sequence (DNA): TGTGCCAGCAGCGCCAGGGTTGGGATTAATGAAAAACTGTTTTTT.

The chain is built from TRBV19 and TRBJ1-2; 8 nucleotides agree with TRBD1. This CDR3 is built from 12 residues. V lost 5 bases and J lost 8; bases outside the gene matches: 4. Germline V gene sequence: CDR1 LNHDA, CDR2 SQIVND (reference sequence). The CDR3 is CASSADREGYTF. In nucleotides, the CDR3 is TGTGCCAGTAGTGCGGACAGGGAAGGCTACACCTTC.

This sequence joins TRBV7-9 and TRBJ1-1; a weak D match, TRBD1 (6 bases). CDR1 and CDR2 (germline): SEHNR, FQNEAQ (reference sequence). V shed 5 bases and J shed 4 bases, with 20 bases lying between them. CDR3 length: 16 amino acids. This chain's CDR3 is CASSPGTGQGGTEAFF. The CDR3 DNA follows: TGTGCCAGCAGCCCCGGTACGGGACAAGGAGGCACTGAAGCTTTCTTT.

The chain links TRBV29-1 to TRBJ1-2; D might be TRBD1 (5 bases). The CDR3 totals 14 residues. V lost 6 bases and J lost 4, with 18 bases in between. Germline V gives CDR1 SQVTM, CDR2 ANQGSEA. The CDR3 here is CSVEPPGVIYGYTF. CDR3 nucleotides: TGCAGCGTGGAGCCCCCGGGGGTGATCTATGGCTACACCTTC.

The rearrangement links TRBV19 to TRBJ1-3, with D unresolved. This CDR3 has 13 residues. V shed 3 bases and J shed 4 bases, with 7 bases lying between them. CDR1 LNHDA and CDR2 SQIVND come from the germline V gene (reference sequence). The CDR3 protein is CASSIGRGNTIYF. In nucleotides, the CDR3 is TGTGCCAGTAGTATCGGGAGGGGAAACACCATATATTTT. Variable domain in full (rest from reference TRBV19 and TRBJ1-3): DGGITQSPKYLFRKEGQNVTLSCEQNLNHDAMYWYRQDPGQGLRLIYYSQIVNDFQKGDIAEGYSVSREKKESFPLTVTSAQKNPTAFYLCASSIGRGNTIYFGEGSWLTVV.

V is TRBV4-2 and J is TRBJ1-2; a weak D match, TRBD1 (5 bases). Trimming took 0 bases from V and 6 from J, leaving 8 bases between them. The germline gives CDR1 LGHNA, CDR2 YNFKEQ. CDR3 length equals 13 residues. The CDR3 sequence: CASSQDQGDGYTF. The DNA of the CDR3 is TGTGCCAGCAGCCAAGATCAAGGGGATGGCTACACCTTC.

J is TRBJ2-7 and V is TRBV18; 9 nucleotides match TRBD1. The CDR3 sequence is 16 residues long. Germline loops: CDR1 KGHSH, CDR2 LQKENI. V dropped 3 bases and J dropped 6; count of bases not matched to a gene: 12. The CDR3 nucleotides read TGTGCCAGCTCACCCCAAACAGGGGGCCATAAGCGCGAGCAGTACTTC. Protein sequence: CASSPQTGGHKREQYF.

The chain links TRBV11-2 to TRBJ2-7; TRBD1 matches at 8 bases. CDR3 length equals 14 residues. Germline loops: CDR1 SGHAT, CDR2 FQNNGV. Trimming removed 5 bases from V and 7 bases from J; junction bases left unmatched: 10. CDR3 in DNA: TGTGCCAGCAGCGGACAGGGTCAATACACGGAGCAGTACTTC. Its protein product is CASSGQGQYTEQYF.

This clone was recorded once. This chain uses TRBV6-5 with TRBJ2-7, with TRBD1 identical over 8 bases. CDR1 and CDR2 (germline): MNHEY, SVGAGI. V gave up 6 bases and J gave up 2 bases; unmatched junction bases: 6. CDR3 length: 14 residues. Here the CDR3 DNA reads TGTGCCAGCAGCCCGGGACAGGCCCCCTACGAGCAGTACTTC. It specifies CASSPGQAPYEQYF.